The clone carrying this TCR beta chain appeared a few times. Its antigen is as yet unknown. The entry originates in a study of identical twins. Study-wide points: Abundant beta clonotypes from cord blood had fewer insertions, unlike memory repertoires, which showed none. Excess twin sharing in beta out-of-frame sequences was weaker.

MiXCR, applied by TCRdb to the 5' RACE reads, yields one record per CDR3 protein. The table records 310,000 or so distinct CDR3 sequences, under 9% of them present only once. The donors were all healthy and Caucasian. The germline V gene encodes CDR1 MNHEY and CDR2 SMNVEV (reference sequence). The junction had 4 bases not matched to a gene; V was cut back by 4 bases and J by 7 bases. This CDR3 contains 13 residues. These data are also associated with another study on yellow fever vaccine responses in identical twins.

What was sequenced was memory (CD45RO+) T cells sorted from blood. The chain uses TRBV27 and TRBJ1-2, with TRBD1 matching over 9 bases. The source of this sequence is a woman aged 18-29 years in good health. In DNA form, the CDR3 reads TGTGCCAGCAGTTCGGACAGGGGTTTTGGCTACACCTTC. Translation gives CASSSDRGFGYTF.